The clone carrying this T cell receptor beta chain was recorded once. The data derive from a study of blood T cell repertoires in COVID-19. Study in general: The United States, Italy and Spain were the sources of the acute and convalescent COVID-19 samples. T cells, B-cell-depleted T cells, or PBMCs supplied cDNA or gDNA.

Original methodology: Scientists estimated how many nucleated cells there were by amplifying reference gene primers. Here immunoSEQ multiplex PCR was the method, and the copy in TCRdb shows in-frame clones only, minus some. V and J calls and clone size are those listed in that table; D and trimming were worked out from the DNA. Of about 140,000 clones listed, about 81% are singletons. The CDR3 consists of 11 residues. CDR1 is MNHEY and CDR2 is SVGAGI in the germline V gene. V lost 7 bases, J lost 1 base, and 4 bases lay in between. The sequenced sample was peripheral blood. The chain employs TRBV6-5 and TRBJ1-1; D uncertain. This sequence originates from a woman of 80 years or more with acute or convalescent COVID-19. CDR3 in amino acids: CASIKNTEAFF. In nucleotides, the CDR3 is TGTGCCAGCATCAAGAACACTGAAGCTTTCTTT.